The 3 T cell receptor beta chains below all came from one sample that was sequenced in a study of T cell changes during pregnancy in multiple sclerosis. Method: immunoSEQ multiplex PCR; TCRdb's copy keeps in-frame clones and lacks some. Among tens of thousands of clones listed, 93% were seen once. The material sequenced was CD4+ T cells from peripheral blood mononuclear cells, taken in the third trimester of pregnancy. These receptors were taken from a female donor with multiple sclerosis, enrolled in a pregnancy study.

This chain links TRBV10-3 with TRBJ2-7; 7 nucleotides match TRBD1. The CDR3 consists of 12 residues. Germline CDR1 and CDR2: ENHRY and SYGVKD. J lost 3 bases, V lost 8 bases, and 4 bases had no gene match. CDR3 protein: CAISGTDYEQYF. The CDR3 nucleotides are TGTGCCATCTCCGGGACAGACTACGAGCAGTACTTC.

The V call is TRBV7-8, the J call TRBJ2-1; 7 bases are shared with TRBD2. CDR3 length: 16 residues. Germline CDR1 reads SGHVS; CDR2 reads FQNEAQ. Unmatched junction bases numbered 8, after V lost 4 bases and J lost 2 bases. The chain's CDR3 is CASSSPSGGTYNEQFF. The CDR3 DNA sequence: TGTGCCAGCAGCTCCCCCTCGGGAGGAACCTACAATGAGCAGTTCTTC. Using reference TRBV7-8 and TRBJ2-1 for the parts outside the CDR3, the full variable domain is GAGVSQSPRYKVAKRGQDVALRCDPISGHVSLFWYQQALGQGPEFLTYFQNEAQLDKSGLPSDRFFAERPEGSVSTLKIQRTQQEDSAVYLCASSSPSGGTYNEQFFGPGTRLTVL.

The genes are TRBV10-1 and TRBJ1-2; possible D gene TRBD1, 5 bases. The CDR3 loop spans 15 amino acids. V lost 5 bases, J lost 4 bases, and 17 bases lay in between. Per germline, CDR1 WNHNN and CDR2 SYGVQD (reference sequence). The CDR3 protein is CASSPLEGAFYGYTF. For the CDR3, the DNA is TGCGCCAGCAGTCCCCTCGAAGGGGCGTTCTATGGCTACACCTTC.